The 4 T cell receptor beta chains listed next were all sequenced from one sample in a study of T cell repertoires in cytomegalovirus infection. TCRdb reprocessed the reads with MiXCR, giving one entry per CDR3 protein. This sample has approximately 550,000 distinct CDR3 sequences, with approximately 16% found just once. Sequenced: CD8+ T cells from PBMCs. The receptors were gathered from a human donor in good health (CMV status not recorded). Some clones in this sample may be carry-over from other donors' samples.

The chain combines TRBV5-4 with TRBJ2-1, with a weak D call TRBD1 (6 bases). Germline-derived CDR1 and CDR2 are SGHNT and YYREEE (reference sequence). V was cut by 3 bases and J by 10 bases, with 23 bases left in between. CDR3 length: 16 amino acids. CDR3: CASSSYSTDSAREQFF. The CDR3 DNA follows: TGTGCCAGCAGCTCCTATTCCACGGACAGTGCGCGGGAGCAGTTCTTC.

The table lists this clonotype with many counts. The chain combines TRBV7-9 with TRBJ2-2; TRBD1 or TRBD2 may be the D gene (5 bases each). CDR3 length: 18 amino acids. Trimming removed 5 bases at V and 5 bases at J, with 24 bases between. Germline CDR1 and CDR2: SEHNR and FQNEAQ (reference sequence). DNA for the CDR3: TGTGCCAGCAGCCACTCGGTGACGGGGCCGGTGAGAACCGGGGAGCTGTTTTTT. It encodes CASSHSVTGPVRTGELFF.

This clonotype has at least ten counts. The chain combines TRBV4-1 with TRBJ2-1; no reliable D call. The length of the CDR3 is 13 residues. From germline, CDR1 is MGHRA and CDR2 YSYEKL. The V end was cut by 0 bases, the J end by 3 bases, with 3 bases between. CDR3 DNA sequence: TGCGCCAGCAGCCAAGAAGACTACAATGAGCAGTTCTTC. Translated: CASSQEDYNEQFF.

V usage is TRBV6-5 and J usage is TRBJ2-1; 7 nucleotides align to TRBD1. This CDR3 spans 13 amino acids. CDR1 is MNHEY and CDR2 is SVGAGI in the germline V gene. V shed 4 bases and J 12 bases; nucleotides not matched to a gene: 9. This CDR3 reads CASSSETGKGQFF. The CDR3 coding sequence is TGTGCCAGCAGTTCCGAGACAGGGAAGGGGCAGTTCTTC.